The next 5 T cell receptor beta chains were all read from a single sample in a study of T cell clones after liver transplantation. The table came from immunoSEQ multiplex PCR; TCRdb's copy has only in-frame clones and leaves some out. The sample yields about 76,000 clones, around 78% seen once. The input for sequencing was CD4+ T cells from blood, taken at the 22-month timepoint. The receptors were gathered from a human patient who received a liver transplant. Among the T cells, some may be from the graft donor.

This rearrangement joins TRBV28 to TRBJ2-7; TRBD1 might be the D (5 bases). Germline-derived CDR1 and CDR2 are MDHEN and SYDVKM. This CDR3 has 12 amino acids. The germline V and J ends were trimmed by 10 bases and 4 bases, with 14 bases remaining between them. CDR3 loop: CATEGVAYEQYF. CDR3 nucleotide sequence: TGTGCCACAGAAGGGGTCGCTTACGAGCAGTACTTC.

The chain joins TRBV13 to TRBJ2-2; 13 bases are shared with TRBD2. The CDR3 runs to 16 residues. The germline V gene encodes CDR1 PRHDT and CDR2 FYEKMQ (reference sequence). Losses at the gene ends were 5 bases for V and 9 bases for J; bases not matched to a gene: 9. The CDR3 is CASSQLAGGPTRELFF. Here the CDR3 DNA reads TGTGCCAGCAGCCAACTAGCGGGAGGGCCTACCAGGGAGCTGTTTTTT.

This chain links TRBV28 with TRBJ2-5; 7 bases line up with TRBD2. The trim removed 5 bases at V and 1 base at J, leaving 4 bases unmatched. Germline V lookup: CDR1 MDHEN, CDR2 SYDVKM. The CDR3 totals 14 residues. As DNA, the CDR3 is TGTGCCAGCAGTCTGGGGGGGTCCCAAGAGACCCAGTACTTC. It is translated as CASSLGGSQETQYF.

The chain is built from TRBV7-2 and TRBJ2-6; 9 nucleotides match TRBD1. The junction had 4 bases not matched to a gene; V was cut back by 1 base and J by 3 bases. The CDR3 sequence is 17 residues long. Germline V gene sequence: CDR1 SGHTA, CDR2 FQGNSA. The CDR3 loop is CASSLGTGGGGANVLTF. The CDR3 bases are TGTGCCAGCAGCTTAGGTACAGGGGGCGGTGGGGCCAACGTCCTGACTTTC.

J is TRBJ1-1 and V is TRBV20-1; TRBD1 might be the D (5 bases). The V and J ends lost 7 bases and 6 bases respectively, with 9 bases between them. CDR3 length: 10 residues. Germline V lookup: CDR1 DFQATT, CDR2 SNEGSKA (reference sequence). CDR3 nucleotides: TGCAGTGGGGGGACCCCTGAAGCTTTCTTT. This sequence encodes CSGGTPEAFF.